One sample yielded the 25 T cell receptor beta chains listed below, sequenced in a study of shared clonotypes between healthy human individuals. It was CD45RO-negative cells, positively selected for CCR7, that made up naive CD8 cells, with terminally differentiated effector memory CD45RA+ cells excluded. TCRdb keeps only in-frame clones here, not all; method: immunoSEQ multiplex PCR. In the table there are some 2,100,000 clones, 85% to 95% of which are singletons. Sequencing was carried out using naive CD8+ T cells from PBMCs. The receptors were gathered from a man between 18 and 29 years old in good health. Some clones in this sample may be carry-over from other donors' samples.

In the case of this clone: At one boundary the junction diverges from the germline segment, which might be a read error. The chain is built from TRBV5-6 and TRBJ2-4, with D possibly being TRBD2 (6 bases). The length of the CDR3 is 10 residues. The V gene's germline CDR1 is SGHDT and CDR2 YYEEEE. CDR3: CASSRRDSDF. CDR3 DNA sequence: TGTGCCAGCAGCAGACGGGACTCAGACTTC.

The CDR3: CASSARGATYEQYF. The CDR3 DNA is TGTGCCAGCAGTGCTCGTGGGGCGACCTACGAGCAGTACTTC. The genes are TRBV27 and TRBJ2-7; a possible D gene is TRBD1 (5 bases). This CDR3 has 14 amino acids. Trimming pared 5 bases from V and 2 bases from J, leaving 13 bases between. The germline CDR1 and CDR2 sequences are MNHEY and SMNVEV (reference sequence).

The chain has TRBV2 and TRBJ1-2, with D perhaps TRBD1 (6 bases). The germline gives CDR1 SNHLY, CDR2 FYNNEI. The V end lost 8 bases, the J end lost 0 bases, and 10 bases lay between the germline ends. This CDR3 is 13 amino acids long. CDR3 sequence (DNA): TGTGCCAGCGGGTGGACAGCTAACTATGGCTACACCTTC. Residues: CASGWTANYGYTF.

The chain recombines TRBV7-9 with TRBJ1-6, with TRBD1 identical over 7 bases. The J segment lost 4 bases and the V segment lost 2 bases, leaving 5 bases of the junction unmatched. The CDR3 runs to 16 residues. CDR1 SEHNR and CDR2 FQNEAQ come from the germline V gene (reference sequence). DNA of the CDR3: TGTGCCAGCAGCTTATCCGACAGGGCGTATAATTCACCCCTCCACTTT. This gives the protein CASSLSDRAYNSPLHF.

The chain joins TRBV19 to TRBJ1-2; TRBD1 agrees at 9 bases. Germline V gene sequence: CDR1 LNHDA, CDR2 SQIVND (reference sequence). The ends lost 9 bases at V and 4 bases at J; junction bases unmatched: 9. CDR3 length: 14 residues. The CDR3 DNA sequence: TGTGCCAGCGACACAACAGGGGGCGGCTATGGCTACACCTTC. Its protein is CASDTTGGGYGYTF.

The CDR3 protein is CASSGTMTYEQYF. The CDR3 DNA reads TGTGCCAGCAGCGGGACAATGACCTACGAGCAGTACTTC. The chain links TRBV28 to TRBJ2-7, with D perhaps TRBD1 (6 bases). Between the trimmed V and J ends, which lost 6 bases and 2 bases, there was a span of 11 bases. The CDR3 consists of 13 residues. The germline gives CDR1 MDHEN, CDR2 SYDVKM.

The chain employs TRBV4-1 and TRBJ2-2, with D perhaps matching TRBD2 (5 bases). Trimming shortened V by 2 bases and J by 8 bases, and 15 bases separated the two germline ends. This CDR3 comprises 15 residues. Germline-derived CDR1 and CDR2 are MGHRA and YSYEKL. The CDR3 DNA is TGCGCCAGCAGCCAAAGGAACGGAGGAGTAGGGGAGCTGTTTTTT. Translating gives CASSQRNGGVGELFF.

This clone occurred once. The chain uses TRBV13 and TRBJ2-5, with D perhaps assigned TRBD1 or TRBD2 (5 bases each). Germline V gives CDR1 PRHDT, CDR2 FYEKMQ (reference sequence). There are 14 residues in the CDR3. V dropped 2 bases and J dropped 4 bases, with 11 bases sitting between them. CDR3 loop: CASSLSQRGETQYF. The DNA for the CDR3 is TGTGCCAGCAGCTTATCGCAGAGGGGAGAGACCCAGTACTTC.

The rearrangement joins TRBV9 to TRBJ2-7, with 7 bases lining up with TRBD2. The V gene end was trimmed by 2 bases and the J gene end by 2 bases; junction bases not matched to a gene: 4. CDR1 and CDR2 (germline): SGDLS, YYNGEE. The CDR3 is 14 amino acids. The CDR3 DNA reads TGTGCCAGCAGCGTCGGACTAGGTCCCTACGAGCAGTACTTC. This translates into CASSVGLGPYEQYF.

The chain is built from TRBV19 and TRBJ2-1, with 10 bases identical to TRBD1. The CDR3 runs to 14 residues. V was pared by 5 bases and J by 6 bases, with 4 bases of the junction left unmatched. The V gene's germline CDR1 is LNHDA and CDR2 SQIVND (reference sequence). CDR3 residues: CASSGTGVANEQFF. CDR3 coding DNA: TGTGCCAGTAGTGGGACAGGGGTTGCCAATGAGCAGTTCTTC.

This chain uses TRBV10-3 with TRBJ2-6; D is tentatively TRBD1 or TRBD2 (5 bases each). The CDR3 spans 17 residues. From germline, CDR1 is ENHRY and CDR2 SYGVKD. V lost 5 bases and J 0 bases, leaving 14 bases between the germline ends. The CDR3 reads CAISSPGPISGANVLTF. The CDR3, as DNA: TGTGCCATCAGTTCCCCGGGACCAATCTCTGGGGCCAACGTCCTGACTTTC.

The V and J genes are TRBV2 and TRBJ2-3; no clear D. In germline, CDR1 is SNHLY, CDR2 FYNNEI. V lost 7 bases, J lost 4 bases, and 12 bases lay in between. This CDR3 comprises 13 residues. The DNA for the CDR3 is TGTGCCAGCAATCCCACGAGGCCAGATACGCAGTATTTT. It is translated as CASNPTRPDTQYF.

The J gene is TRBJ2-7, the V gene TRBV11-2; tentative D call: TRBD2 (6 bases). V was clipped by 2 bases and J by 0 bases, with 14 bases between them. The CDR3 is 16 amino acids. Germline values: CDR1 SGHAT, CDR2 FQNNGV. DNA of the CDR3: TGTGCCAGCAGCTTAAACGGCGGGACCTACTCCTACGAGCAGTACTTC. Translated: CASSLNGGTYSYEQYF.

This sequence joins TRBV5-1 and TRBJ2-7; D is perhaps TRBD2 (5 bases). This CDR3 comprises 12 residues. Trimming took 3 bases from V and 5 from J, leaving 9 bases between them. Germline CDR1 reads SGHRS; CDR2 reads YFSETQ. The CDR3 sequence: CASSWNGNEQYF. The CDR3 DNA sequence: TGCGCCAGCAGCTGGAACGGGAACGAGCAGTACTTC.

This clone was seen a few times. The chain joins TRBV11-2 to TRBJ2-7; 9 bases map to TRBD1. Germline trimming cut 3 bases from V and 5 bases from J; bases unmatched to any gene: 8. The CDR3 contains 15 residues. Per the germline V gene, CDR1 is SGHAT and CDR2 is FQNNGV. In nucleotides, the CDR3 is TGTGCCAGCAGCTTCCCCGGGACAGGGTGGAACGAGCAGTACTTC. This gives the protein CASSFPGTGWNEQYF.

The rearrangement links TRBV28 to TRBJ1-2, with D tentatively TRBD1 (5 bases). V dropped 1 base and J dropped 5 bases, with 17 bases sitting between them. The CDR3 sequence is 16 residues long. CDR1 and CDR2 (germline): MDHEN, SYDVKM. The CDR3 spells CASSLSTYPTDYGYTF. Here the CDR3 DNA reads TGTGCCAGCAGTTTATCCACCTATCCGACAGATTATGGCTACACCTTC.

The chain couples TRBV2 to TRBJ2-7; TRBD1 matches at 7 bases. CDR3 length: 15 residues. The germline V gene encodes CDR1 SNHLY and CDR2 FYNNEI. The junction had 8 bases not matched to a gene; V was cut back by 6 bases and J by 0 bases. This CDR3 is CASSDFRGLSYEQYF. The CDR3 DNA reads TGTGCCAGCAGCGACTTTAGGGGGCTCTCCTACGAGCAGTACTTC.

The V and J genes are TRBV28 and TRBJ2-7; 7 bases match TRBD1. The CDR3 loop spans 16 amino acids. In germline, CDR1 is MDHEN, CDR2 SYDVKM. V trimming: 7 bases; J trimming: 4 bases; junction bases outside the gene matches: 16. CDR3 bases: TGTGCCAGCACTGATTTTTCGAGACAGGGATTATACGAGCAGTACTTC. Translating gives CASTDFSRQGLYEQYF.

About this clone: Distinct nucleotide sequences in the sample also encode this CDR3. This chain uses TRBV7-3 with TRBJ2-1; TRBD2 matches at 7 bases. This CDR3 comprises 15 residues. V dropped 2 bases and J dropped 3; count of bases not matched to a gene: 4. The germline V gene encodes CDR1 SGHTA and CDR2 FQGTGA. CDR3 DNA: TGTGCCAGCAGCTTATCTGGCGGGAGCTACAATGAGCAGTTCTTC. Protein sequence: CASSLSGGSYNEQFF.

The rearrangement uses TRBV7-9 and TRBJ2-1; D possibly corresponds to TRBD2 (5 bases). In germline, CDR1 is SEHNR, CDR2 FQNEAQ (reference sequence). V was clipped by 4 bases and J by 2 bases, with 15 bases between them. The CDR3 runs 16 residues. The CDR3 sequence is CASSYSAGGPYNEQFF. In DNA form, the CDR3 reads TGTGCCAGCAGCTATTCGGCGGGCGGACCCTACAATGAGCAGTTCTTC. Looking up the rest from reference TRBV7-9 and TRBJ2-1 gives the full variable domain: DTGVSQNPRHKITKRGQNVTFRCDPISEHNRLYWYRQTLGQGPEFLTYFQNEAQLEKSRLLSDRFSAERPKGSFSTLEIQRTEQGDSAMYLCASSYSAGGPYNEQFFGPGTRLTVL.

This chain joins TRBV27 and TRBJ2-1; D remains ambiguous. V lost 4 bases to trimming and J lost 7 bases, with 14 bases between them. The CDR3 length is 14 residues. The germline CDR1 and CDR2 sequences are MNHEY and SMNVEV (reference sequence). The CDR3 coding sequence is TGTGCCAGCAGTTCTGCCTGGACCATAAATGAGCAGTTCTTC. Translation: CASSSAWTINEQFF.

The chain employs TRBV6-1 and TRBJ1-2, with D possibly matching TRBD1 (5 bases). Trimming removed 8 bases from V and 6 bases from J, with 13 bases in between. Looked up from germline, CDR1 is MNHNS and CDR2 is SASEGT. The CDR3 consists of 12 residues. As DNA, the CDR3 is TGTGCCAGCCTCGGGGGTTGGGATGGCTACACCTTC. Protein: CASLGGWDGYTF.

The rearrangement joins TRBV14 to TRBJ1-2; 8 bases map to TRBD1. The V and J ends lost 4 bases and 4 bases, in that order; junction bases with no gene match: 8. CDR3 length: 15 amino acids. Germline CDR1 SGHDN, CDR2 FVKESK. DNA for the CDR3: TGTGCCAGCAGCCCGACAGGGGCCTTCTTCTATGGCTACACCTTC. This gives the protein CASSPTGAFFYGYTF.

The V gene is TRBV27, the J gene TRBJ1-1; D remains ambiguous. The CDR3 is 14 amino acids. Trimming shortened V by 7 bases and J by 0 bases, and 12 bases separated the two germline ends. The V gene's germline CDR1 is MNHEY and CDR2 SMNVEV (reference sequence). This chain's CDR3 is CASKNGPMNTEAFF. Here the CDR3 DNA reads TGTGCCAGCAAAAACGGGCCCATGAACACTGAAGCTTTCTTT.

The chain carries TRBV27 and TRBJ2-3, with 11 bases aligning to TRBD1. Germline CDR1 and CDR2: MNHEY and SMNVEV (reference sequence). The trim removed 7 bases at V and 6 bases at J, leaving 9 bases unmatched. The CDR3 length is 15 residues. The CDR3 coding sequence is TGTGCCAGCAAACCGGGACAGGGGGTTTTGGATACGCAGTATTTT. Amino acid sequence: CASKPGQGVLDTQYF.